This T cell receptor (beta chain) is drawn from a study of CD8 T cells in Susac syndrome. In blood CD8+ and CD4+ T cells, TCR beta underwent sequencing. The CD8+ and CD4+ T cells were isolated magnetically using a negative isolation approach, whereas the TEMRA cells were enriched by FACS. When the RNA was reverse transcribed, random hexamers were used with an input of about 0.45 to 1 ug. The TCR beta CDR3 was amplified by immunoSEQ multiplex PCR across 54 Vbeta, 13 Jbeta. MiXCR, run by TCRdb on the immunoSEQ multiplex PCR reads, gives a single entry per CDR3 protein. Altogether 150,000 to 200,000 distinct CDR3 sequences are present, approximately 90% being singletons, with the ten largest covering around 0.079%. The V segment lost 5 bases and the J segment 2 bases; nucleotides outside the gene matches: 7. Germline V gene data show CDR1 as SQVTM and CDR2 as ANQGSEA. The CDR3 contains 14 residues.

The genes are TRBV29-1 and TRBJ2-3; the match to TRBD1 covers 7 bases. Source material: CD4+ T cells from PBMCs. The receptor was isolated from a human donor in good health. The DNA of the CDR3 is TGCAGCGTTTTCAACAGGGGCGACACAGATACGCAGTATTTT. This codes for CSVFNRGDTDTQYF.